Shown below are 15 T cell receptor beta chains from a single sample sequenced in a study of blood T cell repertoires in COVID-19. The repertoire was sequenced with immunoSEQ multiplex PCR; TCRdb's copy has only in-frame clones and lacks some. In the table there are roughly 32,000 clones, more than 60% of which are singletons. The sequenced sample consisted of peripheral blood. The receptors derive from a man aged 80 or over with active or convalescent COVID-19.

The chain carries TRBV7-8 and TRBJ1-5; D gene ambiguous. Germline V gives CDR1 SGHVS, CDR2 FQNEAQ. V was cut by 0 bases and J by 6 bases, with 12 bases left in between. This CDR3 has 15 residues. The DNA of the CDR3 is TGTGCCAGCAGCTTAGCGACCGGGAAGGGTCAGCCCCAGCATTTT. Amino acids: CASSLATGKGQPQHF.

The chain combines TRBV18 with TRBJ1-5, with a tentative D call TRBD1 (6 bases). Germline CDR1 and CDR2: KGHSH and LQKENI. This CDR3 comprises 16 residues. V was pared by 3 bases and J by 1 base, with 13 bases between. The CDR3 coding sequence is TGTGCCAGCTCACCCAATGGACAGACAAGCAATCAGCCCCAGCATTTT. Protein: CASSPNGQTSNQPQHF.

V gene TRBV6-2 or TRBV6-3 combines with J gene TRBJ1-3, with TRBD1 matching over 11 bases. The CDR3 spans 15 residues. CDR1 and CDR2 (germline): MNHEY, SVGEGT. J gave up 7 bases and V 7 bases, and 9 bases lay outside the gene matches. CDR3 residues: CASIPRDRGLNTIYF. The CDR3 nucleotides are TGTGCCAGCATCCCCCGGGACAGGGGGTTGAACACCATATATTTT.

This chain joins TRBV18 and TRBJ2-2, with D perhaps matching TRBD1 (5 bases). The CDR3 length is 15 residues. V lost 5 bases, J lost 0 bases, and 10 bases lay in between. Germline-derived CDR1 and CDR2 are KGHSH and LQKENI. The CDR3, as DNA: TGTGCCAGCTCAAAACAGGCCTCGAACACCGGGGAGCTGTTTTTT. It codes for CASSKQASNTGELFF.

The genes are TRBV19 and TRBJ1-6; TRBD1 agrees at 7 bases. Trimming at V came to 2 bases and at J to 0 bases, leaving 1 base not matched to a gene. From germline, CDR1 is LNHDA and CDR2 SQIVND (reference sequence). The length of the CDR3 is 16 residues. For the CDR3, the DNA is TGTGCCAGTAGTATACGGACAGGCTCCTATAATTCACCCCTCCACTTT. This gives the protein CASSIRTGSYNSPLHF.

The genes are TRBV19 and TRBJ2-1; TRBD1 might be the D (5 bases). Germline V gene lookup returns CDR1 LNHDA and CDR2 SQIVND (reference sequence). The V end was cut by 6 bases, the J end by 9 bases, with 12 bases between. The CDR3 is 12 residues long. For the CDR3, the DNA is TGTGCCAGTAGCTCCCGTAGGGGTGAGCAGTTCTTC. Translating gives CASSSRRGEQFF.

This sequence joins TRBV18 and TRBJ2-2; possibly TRBD1 for D (5 bases). V lost 2 bases, J lost 3 bases, and 10 bases lay in between. The germline CDR1 and CDR2 sequences are KGHSH and LQKENI. CDR3 length: 15 residues. CDR3 coding DNA: TGTGCCAGCTCACCATACCAGGGCGACACCGGGGAGCTGTTTTTT. It codes for CASSPYQGDTGELFF.

This clone was picked up a small number of times. V and J are TRBV10-1 and TRBJ2-7; 7 bases agree with TRBD2. J lost 6 bases, V lost 3 bases, and 8 bases had no gene match. CDR1 WNHNN and CDR2 SYGVQD come from the germline V gene (reference sequence). The CDR3 consists of 14 residues. This chain's CDR3 is CASSEGLGLGEQYF. The CDR3 bases are TGCGCCAGCAGTGAAGGACTAGGCCTTGGCGAGCAGTACTTC.

The chain has TRBV18 and TRBJ1-3; a possible D gene is TRBD1 (6 bases). Looked up from germline, CDR1 is KGHSH and CDR2 is LQKENI. Trimming stripped 2 bases from V and 0 bases from J, with 11 bases between. The CDR3 sequence is 16 residues long. The CDR3 loop reads CASSPSSGVSGNTIYF. As DNA, the CDR3 is TGTGCCAGCTCACCATCGTCAGGGGTCTCTGGAAACACCATATATTTT. Supplemented by reference TRBV18 and TRBJ1-3, the full variable domain reads NAGVMQNPRHLVRRRGQEARLRCSPMKGHSHVYWYRQLPEEGLKFMVYLQKENIIDESGMPKERFSAEFPKEGPSILRIQQVVRGDSAAYFCASSPSSGVSGNTIYFGEGSWLTVV.

The chain joins TRBV10-1 to TRBJ2-3, with 12 bases identical to TRBD2. V gave up 2 bases and J gave up 5 bases; unmatched junction bases: 2. The CDR3 is 15 residues long. CDR1 and CDR2 from the germline V gene are WNHNN and SYGVQD (reference sequence). This CDR3 is CASSETSGRKDTQYF. In DNA, the CDR3 is TGCGCCAGCAGTGAGACTAGCGGGAGGAAAGATACGCAGTATTTT.

The chain recombines TRBV13 with TRBJ2-3; 10 bases align to TRBD2. The V gene end was trimmed by 4 bases and the J gene end by 2 bases; junction bases not matched to a gene: 12. CDR3 length equals 18 residues. CDR1 and CDR2 (germline): PRHDT, FYEKMQ (reference sequence). CDR3 loop: CASSSLAGVFGVTDTQYF. The CDR3, as DNA: TGTGCCAGCAGCTCTCTAGCGGGAGTGTTCGGGGTCACAGATACGCAGTATTTT.

By share, this clone ranks as medium-sized. The chain is built from TRBV12-5 and TRBJ2-7, with TRBD1 matching 9 bases. With 1 base clipped from V and 7 bases from J, the junction kept 2 bases outside the gene matches. Germline V gene data show CDR1 as LGHNT and CDR2 as FRNRAP. CDR3 length: 13 residues. CDR3: CASGLGTGDEQYF. In nucleotides, the CDR3 is TGTGCTAGTGGTTTGGGGACAGGGGATGAGCAGTACTTC.

V and J are TRBV15 and TRBJ2-7; TRBD2 is a possible D gene (5 bases). CDR1 is LNHNV and CDR2 is YYDKDF in the germline V gene (reference sequence). The CDR3 is made up of 15 amino acids. Deletions cut 1 base from V and 3 bases from J, with 13 bases between. The CDR3 DNA sequence: TGTGCCACCAGCAGAGGGAGCGGAAGCCTCTACGAGCAGTACTTC. Protein: CATSRGSGSLYEQYF.

This clone was seen a single time. This chain links TRBV9 with TRBJ2-2, with TRBD1 matching 7 bases. CDR1 is SGDLS and CDR2 is YYNGEE in the germline V gene. V lost 0 bases and J lost 1; bases outside the gene matches: 6. The CDR3 sequence is 17 residues long. The CDR3 sequence: CASSVVGTDLNTGELFF. For the CDR3, the DNA is TGTGCCAGCAGCGTAGTCGGGACAGACTTGAACACCGGGGAGCTGTTTTTT.

The chain carries TRBV11-2 and TRBJ2-1, with 7 positions matching TRBD2. J lost 5 bases, V lost 8 bases, and 9 bases had no gene match. CDR1 is SGHAT, CDR2 FQNNGV, per germline. This CDR3 has 14 residues. The CDR3 loop reads CASGTGGSDNEQFF. Written as DNA, the CDR3 is TGTGCCAGCGGAACGGGAGGCTCAGACAATGAGCAGTTCTTC. Full variable domain (outside the CDR3, taken from reference TRBV11-2 and TRBJ2-1): EAGVAQSPRYKIIEKRQSVAFWCNPISGHATLYWYQQILGQGPKLLIQFQNNGVVDDSQLPKDRFSAERLKGVDSTLKIQPAKLEDSAVYLCASGTGGSDNEQFFGPGTRLTVL.